This is a list of T cell receptor beta chains from one sample in a study of T cell responses to AZD1222 COVID-19 vaccine. Libraries were prepared by immunoSEQ multiplex PCR; TCRdb keeps only in-frame clonotypes and omits some of them. The table lists 150,000 to 200,000 clones, over 70% of them singletons, with around 2.5% in the top ten. Sample: peripheral blood, taken on day 0 of MenACWY control vaccination. These receptors were taken from an adult in good health. CDR3s include the opening cysteine and the closing phenylalanine or tryptophan. The D gene is left open where the match is weak. Not every row has a clone size; where given, it reads once, few, many or a size class.

TRBV11-2	14	TRBJ2-7	TRBD1	.	CASSLGQGAREQYF	TGTGCCAGCAGCTTAGGCCAGGGGGCGAGAGAGCAGTACTTC
TRBV7-2	11	TRBJ2-7	.	.	CASSVSYEQYF	TGTGCCAGCAGCGTCTCCTACGAGCAGTACTTC
TRBV7-2	13	TRBJ2-7	TRBD1	once	CASEPGQGLEQYF	TGTGCCAGCGAACCGGGACAGGGACTCGAGCAGTACTTC
TRBV11-2	17	TRBJ1-2	TRBD1	.	CASSPTRSGGGDYGYTF	TGTGCCAGCAGCCCGACGAGATCAGGGGGCGGCGACTATGGCTACACCTTC
TRBV10-3	16	TRBJ2-3	TRBD2	few	CAISLPPGGSTDTQYF	TGTGCCATCAGCCTCCCCCCGGGGGGGAGCACAGATACGCAGTATTTT
TRBV28	16	TRBJ1-3	.	once	CASSTGTRSSGNTIYF	TGTGCCAGCAGTACCGGGACAAGGAGCTCTGGAAACACCATATATTTT
TRBV10-3	14	TRBJ1-2	.	once	CAISEVEQSYGYTF	TGTGCCATCAGTGAGGTCGAGCAGTCCTATGGCTACACCTTC
TRBV19	14	TRBJ1-2	TRBD1	.	CASRQGAPDYGYTF	TGTGCCAGTCGACAGGGGGCGCCGGACTATGGCTACACCTTC
TRBV14	13	TRBJ1-4	.	.	CASSQGLVEKLFF	TGTGCCAGCAGCCAAGGGCTCGTCGAAAAACTGTTTTTT
TRBV6-5	14	TRBJ2-1	TRBD2	few	CASNLAGGPYEQFF	TGTGCCAGCAATCTGGCGGGAGGGCCCTATGAGCAGTTCTTC
TRBV15	17	TRBJ2-3	TRBD1	.	CATSRTDRGGPTDTQYF	TGTGCCACCAGCAGAACGGACAGGGGGGGTCCCACAGATACGCAGTATTTT
TRBV4-2	14	TRBJ2-7	.	.	CASSQDSGVYEQYF	TGTGCCAGCAGCCAAGATTCCGGAGTGTACGAGCAGTACTTC
TRBV6-2/TRBV6-3	13	TRBJ1-2	.	.	CASSYEGTNGYTF	TGTGCCAGCAGTTACGAGGGGACCAATGGCTACACCTTC
TRBV30	15	TRBJ2-1	TRBD2	once	CAWSVGTSANNEQFF	TGTGCCTGGAGTGTCGGGACTAGCGCCAACAATGAGCAGTTCTTC
TRBV5-1	15	TRBJ2-1	TRBD1	.	CASSRRDRGINEQFF	TGCGCCAGCAGCCGTAGGGACAGGGGAATCAATGAGCAGTTCTTC
TRBV19	14	TRBJ2-2	.	.	CASSIGLVGGELFF	TGTGCCAGTAGTATAGGATTAGTGGGCGGGGAGCTGTTTTTT
TRBV5-5	14	TRBJ1-6	.	.	CASSGDGGVSPLHF	TGTGCCAGCAGCGGGGACGGAGGCGTATCACCCCTCCACTTT
TRBV6-1	19	TRBJ2-3	.	.	CASSEAEIMTGLNTDTQYF	TGTGCCAGCAGTGAAGCGGAAATAATGACAGGTCTGAATACAGATACGCAGTATTTT
TRBV18	16	TRBJ1-6	TRBD1	.	CASSPAQGGINSPLHF	TGTGCCAGCTCACCCGCACAGGGGGGGATTAATTCACCCCTCCACTTT
TRBV2	12	TRBJ1-1	.	.	CASSDYRVEAFF	TGTGCCAGCAGTGATTATCGGGTTGAAGCTTTCTTT
TRBV10-1	12	TRBJ2-7	.	.	CASSEPTGRPYF	TGCGCCAGCAGTGAACCGACAGGGAGGCCGTACTTC
TRBV5-1	17	TRBJ1-1	TRBD1	.	CASSAPGQASMNTEAFF	TGCGCCAGCAGCGCGCCGGGACAGGCCTCTATGAACACTGAAGCTTTCTTT
TRBV28	15	TRBJ2-2	TRBD1	.	CASRRDSSYTGELFF	TGTGCCAGCAGACGGGACAGTTCGTACACCGGGGAGCTGTTTTTT
TRBV6-5	12	TRBJ1-1	.	.	CASYGGNTEAFF	TGTGCCAGTTACGGGGGGAACACTGAAGCTTTCTTT
TRBV19	14	TRBJ2-1	.	.	CASSIGDRSNEQFF	TGTGCCAGTAGTATAGGAGACAGGAGCAATGAGCAGTTCTTC
TRBV27	15	TRBJ1-5	.	few	CASSLSGQLVQPQHF	TGTGCCAGCAGTTTATCAGGGCAGCTGGTACAGCCCCAGCATTTT
TRBV7-8	13	TRBJ2-7	.	.	CASSLLVTYEQYF	TGTGCCAGCAGCTTGCTAGTTACCTACGAGCAGTACTTC
TRBV28	14	TRBJ2-3	TRBD1	.	CASSSGQNTDTQYF	TGTGCCAGCAGCTCGGGACAGAACACAGATACGCAGTATTTT
TRBV7-8	13	TRBJ2-7	.	.	CASSRDLSYEQYF	TGTGCCAGCAGCCGGGACTTATCCTACGAGCAGTACTTC
TRBV6-5	15	TRBJ1-5	.	many	CASSYFRPSNQPQHF	TGTGCCAGCAGTTACTTTAGGCCCTCGAATCAGCCCCAGCATTTT
TRBV7-8	14	TRBJ1-4	.	.	CASSLNTGFEKLFF	TGTGCCAGCAGCTTAAATACAGGGTTTGAAAAACTGTTTTTT
TRBV19	18	TRBJ1-5	TRBD1	once	CASSIEGTPGQGVQPQHF	TGTGCCAGTAGTATAGAGGGAACGCCGGGACAGGGGGTTCAGCCCCAGCATTTT
TRBV7-2	16	TRBJ2-3	.	.	CASSSSSRGGADTQYF	TGTGCCAGCAGCTCCTCGTCCCGAGGTGGGGCAGATACGCAGTATTTT
TRBV9	18	TRBJ1-1	.	.	CASSSNPGILAGNTEAFF	TGTGCCAGCAGCTCCAATCCCGGGATTCTAGCGGGTAACACTGAAGCTTTCTTT
TRBV3-1/TRBV3-2	14	TRBJ1-1	TRBD1	.	CASSQGQGYTEAFF	TGTGCCAGCAGCCAGGGACAGGGATACACTGAAGCTTTCTTT
TRBV6-5	15	TRBJ1-1	.	.	CASSFTRRGNTEAFF	TGTGCCAGCAGTTTCACAAGAAGGGGGAACACTGAAGCTTTCTTT
TRBV7-9	15	TRBJ2-3	TRBD2	.	CASTQLAGGSDTQYF	TGTGCCAGCACACAACTAGCGGGGGGGTCGGATACGCAGTATTTT
TRBV5-1	11	TRBJ2-7	.	.	CASSGAGEQYF	TGCGCCAGCAGCGGGGCTGGCGAGCAGTACTTC
TRBV6-6	15	TRBJ1-1	.	.	CASSWGPPEDTEAFF	TGTGCCAGCAGTTGGGGCCCCCCGGAGGACACTGAAGCTTTCTTT
TRBV6-1	13	TRBJ1-6	.	.	CASSEGHGAPLHF	TGTGCCAGCAGTGAGGGACACGGAGCGCCCCTCCACTTT
TRBV28	18	TRBJ1-2	.	once	CASMEPSRAGATNYGYTF	TGTGCCAGCATGGAGCCTAGTAGGGCAGGGGCAACTAACTATGGCTACACCTTC
TRBV7-8	12	TRBJ2-3	.	once	CASSLREDTQYF	TGTGCCAGCAGCTTAAGAGAAGATACGCAGTATTTT
TRBV27	15	TRBJ1-2	.	.	CASSLSPGENYGYTF	TGTGCCAGCAGTTTATCGCCAGGAGAGAACTATGGCTACACCTTC
TRBV20-1	14	TRBJ1-2	.	.	CSASRQLREFGYTF	TGCAGTGCTAGTCGACAGCTAAGGGAATTTGGCTACACCTTC
TRBV4-1	13	TRBJ1-2	.	.	CASSQGTNYGYTF	TGCGCCAGCAGCCAAGGCACTAACTATGGCTACACCTTC
TRBV2	17	TRBJ2-7	TRBD2	.	CASSGGTSGVVNYEQYF	TGTGCCAGCAGTGGGGGGACTAGCGGGGTCGTAAACTACGAGCAGTACTTC
TRBV6-5	14	TRBJ1-2	TRBD1	.	CAIPGQGAFYGYTF	TGTGCCATCCCAGGGCAGGGGGCTTTCTATGGCTACACCTTC
TRBV20-1	11	TRBJ2-7	.	.	CSAAGQNEQYF	TGCAGTGCTGCTGGACAGAACGAGCAGTACTTC
TRBV19	15	TRBJ2-2	.	.	CASSIEGLNTGELFF	TGTGCCAGTAGTATAGAAGGCCTGAACACCGGGGAGCTGTTTTTT
TRBV7-9	16	TRBJ2-6	.	many	CASTYSRGSGANVLTF	TGTGCCAGCACCTATTCGCGGGGCTCTGGGGCCAACGTCCTGACTTTC
TRBV7-2	15	TRBJ2-1	.	.	CASSLRDTPYNEQFF	TGTGCCAGCAGCTTAAGGGACACCCCCTACAATGAGCAGTTCTTC
TRBV19	14	TRBJ2-7	TRBD2	few	CASSSLTGGREQYF	TGTGCCAGTAGTTCCCTGACGGGGGGGCGCGAGCAGTACTTC
TRBV2	11	TRBJ2-7	.	.	CASMGRPGGYF	TGTGCCAGCATGGGACGCCCGGGCGGGTACTTC
TRBV5-1	15	TRBJ2-5	.	.	CASSLRAGTGETQYF	TGCGCCAGCAGCTTGAGGGCGGGGACCGGGGAGACCCAGTACTTC